These T cell receptor beta chains were read from a single sample in a study of neurological immune-mediated disorders. TCRdb itself ran the 5' RACE reads through MiXCR, one entry per CDR3 protein. This sample has tens of thousands of distinct CDR3 sequences, with around 3.8% found just once. Material for sequencing was PBMCs. The receptors originated from a woman in her fifties or sixties with multiple sclerosis. Each CDR3 is given with its conserved first and last residue. Each record gives: D gene, clone size, V gene, J gene, CDR3 protein, CDR3 DNA. The D gene is left open where the match is weak. The size of a clone is reported for some rows only, either as once, few or many, or as a class for expanded clones.

-,many,TRBV5-1,TRBJ2-3,CASSLAGVPSTDTQYF,TGCGCCAGCAGCTTGGCTGGGGTCCCTAGCACAGATACGCAGTATTTT
-,many,TRBV11-2,TRBJ2-1,CASSLDRSGPDNEQFF,TGTGCCAGCAGCTTAGATCGAAGCGGTCCGGACAATGAGCAGTTCTTC
-,many,TRBV9,TRBJ2-3,CASSALIPTDTQYF,TGTGCCAGCAGCGCCCTGATCCCCACAGATACGCAGTATTTT
-,many,TRBV4-3,TRBJ1-5,CASSQDRAQGAQHF,TGCGCCAGCAGCCAAGACAGGGCCCAAGGGGCCCAGCATTTT
-,many,TRBV5-1,TRBJ1-1,CASSPGSGMNTEAFF,TGCGCCAGCAGCCCGGGCTCAGGAATGAACACTGAAGCTTTCTTT
-,many,TRBV20-1,TRBJ2-2,CSARDVTSAGELFF,TGCAGTGCCAGGGACGTGACTTCGGCCGGGGAGCTGTTTTTT
-,many,TRBV11-2,TRBJ2-5,CASSWRRTNQETQYF,TGTGCCAGCAGCTGGAGGCGGACTAACCAAGAGACCCAGTACTTC
TRBD1,many,TRBV20-1,TRBJ2-2,CSARGTGAPGELFF,TGCAGTGCTAGAGGGACAGGGGCCCCCGGGGAGCTGTTTTTT
TRBD2,-,TRBV24-1,TRBJ2-2,CATTGTPGLAETEGTGELFF,TGTGCCACCACTGGAACACCGGGACTAGCGGAGACCGAAGGCACCGGGGAGCTGTTTTTT
-,many,TRBV7-2,TRBJ2-2,CASSFLVSANTGELFF,TGTGCCAGCAGCTTCTTAGTAAGCGCGAACACCGGGGAGCTGTTTTTT
TRBD1,-,TRBV20-1,TRBJ2-7,CSARWDRGSGYEQYF,TGCAGTGCTAGATGGGACAGGGGAAGTGGGTACGAGCAGTACTTC
TRBD1,many,TRBV6-2/TRBV6-3,TRBJ2-6,CASTETGVSRLGANVLTF,TGTGCCAGCACCGAAACAGGGGTCTCCCGACTCGGGGCCAACGTCCTGACTTTC
TRBD1,many,TRBV11-1,TRBJ2-1,CASSSPDREANEQFF,TGTGCCAGCAGCTCCCCGGACAGGGAAGCAAATGAGCAGTTCTTC
-,-,TRBV7-2,TRBJ1-5,CASSLVGRALDQPQHF,TGTGCCAGCAGCTTAGTGGGTCGGGCACTTGATCAGCCCCAGCATTTT